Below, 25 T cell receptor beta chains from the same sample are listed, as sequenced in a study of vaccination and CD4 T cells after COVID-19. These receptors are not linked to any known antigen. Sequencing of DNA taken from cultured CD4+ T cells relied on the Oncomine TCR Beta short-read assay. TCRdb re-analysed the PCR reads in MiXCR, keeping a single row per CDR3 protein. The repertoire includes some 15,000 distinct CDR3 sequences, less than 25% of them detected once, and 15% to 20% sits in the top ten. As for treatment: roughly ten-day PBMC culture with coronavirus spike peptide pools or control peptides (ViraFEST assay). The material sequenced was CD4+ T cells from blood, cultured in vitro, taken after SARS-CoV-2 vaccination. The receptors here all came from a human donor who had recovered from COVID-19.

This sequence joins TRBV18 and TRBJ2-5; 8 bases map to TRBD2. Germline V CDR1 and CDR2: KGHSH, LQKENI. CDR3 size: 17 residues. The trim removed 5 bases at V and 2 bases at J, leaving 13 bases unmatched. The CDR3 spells CASSTVWTSPKQETQYF. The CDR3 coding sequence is TGTGCCAGCTCAACAGTTTGGACTAGCCCTAAACAAGAGACCCAGTACTTC.

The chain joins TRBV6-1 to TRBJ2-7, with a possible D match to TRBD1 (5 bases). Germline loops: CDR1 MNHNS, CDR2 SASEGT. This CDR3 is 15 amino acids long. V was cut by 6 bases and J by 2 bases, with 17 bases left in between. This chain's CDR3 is CASSSPGRVPYEQYF. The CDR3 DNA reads TGTGCCAGCAGCAGCCCAGGGCGAGTTCCCTACGAGCAGTACTTC.

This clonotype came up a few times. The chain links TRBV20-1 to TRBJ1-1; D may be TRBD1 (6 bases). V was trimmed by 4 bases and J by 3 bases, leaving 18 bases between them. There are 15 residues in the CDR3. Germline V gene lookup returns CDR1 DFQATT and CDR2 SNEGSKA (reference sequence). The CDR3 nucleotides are TGCAGTGCTACCCGATGGGGGGCCGGGGACACTGAAGCTTTCTTT. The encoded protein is CSATRWGAGDTEAFF.

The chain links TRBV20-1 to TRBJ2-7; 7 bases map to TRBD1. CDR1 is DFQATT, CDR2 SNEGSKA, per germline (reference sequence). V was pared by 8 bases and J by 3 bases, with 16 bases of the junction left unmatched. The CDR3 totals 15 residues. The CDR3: CSPIDTRTGRYEQYF. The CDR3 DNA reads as TGCAGTCCCATTGATACCCGGACAGGCCGCTACGAGCAGTACTTC.

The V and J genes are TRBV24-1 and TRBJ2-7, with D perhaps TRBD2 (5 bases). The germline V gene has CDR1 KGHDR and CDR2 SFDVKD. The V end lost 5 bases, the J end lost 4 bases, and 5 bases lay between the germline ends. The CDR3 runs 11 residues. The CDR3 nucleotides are TGTGCCACCAGTGGAGGGTACGAGCAGTACTTC. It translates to CATSGGYEQYF.

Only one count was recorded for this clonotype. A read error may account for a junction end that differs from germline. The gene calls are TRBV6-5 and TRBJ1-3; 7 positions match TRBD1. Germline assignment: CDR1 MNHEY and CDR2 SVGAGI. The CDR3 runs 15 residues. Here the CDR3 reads CASSYFDRVGNTVYF. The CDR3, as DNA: TGTGCCAGCAGTTACTTCGACAGGGTTGGAAACACCGTATATTTT.

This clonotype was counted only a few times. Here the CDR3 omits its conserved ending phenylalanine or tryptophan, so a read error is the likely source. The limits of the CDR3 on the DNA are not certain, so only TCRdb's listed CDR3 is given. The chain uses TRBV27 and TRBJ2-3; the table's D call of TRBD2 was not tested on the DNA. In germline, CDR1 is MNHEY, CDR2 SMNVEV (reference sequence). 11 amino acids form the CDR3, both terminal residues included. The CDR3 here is CASTGLAGLVG.

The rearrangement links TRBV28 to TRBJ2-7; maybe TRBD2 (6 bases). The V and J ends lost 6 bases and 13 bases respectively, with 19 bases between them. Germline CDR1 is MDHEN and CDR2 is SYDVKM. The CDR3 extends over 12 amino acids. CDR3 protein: CASRPLGLPFYF. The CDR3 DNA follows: TGTGCCAGCAGACCACTTGGACTACCTTTCTACTTC.

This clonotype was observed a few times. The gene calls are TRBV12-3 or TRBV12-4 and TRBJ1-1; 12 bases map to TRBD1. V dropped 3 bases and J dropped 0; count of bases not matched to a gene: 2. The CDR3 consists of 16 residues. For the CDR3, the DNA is TGTGCCAGCAGTTTTGGGACAGGGGGCATGAACACTGAAGCTTTCTTT. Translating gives CASSFGTGGMNTEAFF.

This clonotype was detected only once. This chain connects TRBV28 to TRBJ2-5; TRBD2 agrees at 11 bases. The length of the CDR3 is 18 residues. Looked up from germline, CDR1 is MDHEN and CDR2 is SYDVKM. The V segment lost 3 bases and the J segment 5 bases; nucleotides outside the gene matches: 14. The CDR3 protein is CASSFSLGASGRFETQYF. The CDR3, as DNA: TGTGCCAGCAGTTTTAGTCTTGGGGCTAGCGGGAGGTTCGAGACCCAGTACTTC.

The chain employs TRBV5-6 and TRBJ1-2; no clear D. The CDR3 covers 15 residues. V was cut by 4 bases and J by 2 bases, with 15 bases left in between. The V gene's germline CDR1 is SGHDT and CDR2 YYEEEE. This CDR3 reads CASSRIRDNNYGYTF. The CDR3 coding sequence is TGTGCCAGCAGCCGCATCCGAGACAACAACTATGGCTACACCTTC.

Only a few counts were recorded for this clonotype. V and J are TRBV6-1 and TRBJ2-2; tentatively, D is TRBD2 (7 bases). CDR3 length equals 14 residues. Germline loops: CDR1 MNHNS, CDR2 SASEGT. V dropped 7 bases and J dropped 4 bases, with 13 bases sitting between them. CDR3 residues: CASMRGPGTGELFF. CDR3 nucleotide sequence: TGTGCCAGCATGCGGGGGCCCGGCACCGGGGAGCTGTTTTTT.

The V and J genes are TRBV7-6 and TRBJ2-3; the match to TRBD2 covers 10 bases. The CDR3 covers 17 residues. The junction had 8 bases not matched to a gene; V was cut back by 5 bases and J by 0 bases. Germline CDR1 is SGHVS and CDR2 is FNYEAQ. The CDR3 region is CASSRRTSGRSTDTQYF. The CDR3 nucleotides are TGTGCCAGCAGCCGCCGGACTAGCGGTCGTAGCACAGATACGCAGTATTTT.

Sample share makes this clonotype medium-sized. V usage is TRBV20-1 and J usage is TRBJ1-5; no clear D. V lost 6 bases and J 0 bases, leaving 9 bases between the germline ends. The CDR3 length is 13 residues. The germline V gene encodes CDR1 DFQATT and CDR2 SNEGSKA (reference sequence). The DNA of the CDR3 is TGCAGTGCGGGATTTTATAGCAATCAGCCCCAGCATTTT. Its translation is CSAGFYSNQPQHF.

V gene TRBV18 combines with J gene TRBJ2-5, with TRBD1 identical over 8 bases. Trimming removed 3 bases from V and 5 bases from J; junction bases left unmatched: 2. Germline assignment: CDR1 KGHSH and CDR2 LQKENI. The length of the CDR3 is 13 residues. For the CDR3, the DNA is TGTGCCAGCTCACCGGCAGGGGGCGAGACCCAGTACTTC. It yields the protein CASSPAGGETQYF.

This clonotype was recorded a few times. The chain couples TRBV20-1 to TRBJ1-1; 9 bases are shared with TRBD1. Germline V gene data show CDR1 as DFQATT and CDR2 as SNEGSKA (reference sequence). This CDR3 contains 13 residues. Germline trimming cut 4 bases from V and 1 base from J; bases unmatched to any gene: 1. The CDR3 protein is CSAKQGANTEAFF. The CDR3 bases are TGCAGTGCTAAACAGGGGGCGAACACTGAAGCTTTCTTT.

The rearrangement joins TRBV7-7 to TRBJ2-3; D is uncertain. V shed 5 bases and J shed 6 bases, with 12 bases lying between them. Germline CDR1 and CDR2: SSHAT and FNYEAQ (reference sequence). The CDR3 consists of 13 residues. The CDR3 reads CASSPRLVDTQYF. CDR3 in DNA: TGTGCCAGCAGCCCGAGGCTCGTCGATACGCAGTATTTT.

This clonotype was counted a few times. As DNA, the CDR3 is TGTGCCACAGCTCGACAGCTAAATCAGCCCCAGCATTTT. Translating it yields CATARQLNQPQHF. The chain couples TRBV15 to TRBJ1-5, with a possible D match to TRBD1 (5 bases). Trimming left V 9 bases short and J 4 bases short, with 13 bases between. This CDR3 has 13 residues. Germline lookup yields CDR1 LNHNV and CDR2 YYDKDF (reference sequence).

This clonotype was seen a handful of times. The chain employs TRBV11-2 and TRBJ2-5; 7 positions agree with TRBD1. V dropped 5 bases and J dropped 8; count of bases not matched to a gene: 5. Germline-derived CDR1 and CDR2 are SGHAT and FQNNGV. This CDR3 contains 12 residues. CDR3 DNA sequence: TGTGCCAGCAGCAATGACAGGGTCACCCAGTACTTC. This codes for CASSNDRVTQYF.

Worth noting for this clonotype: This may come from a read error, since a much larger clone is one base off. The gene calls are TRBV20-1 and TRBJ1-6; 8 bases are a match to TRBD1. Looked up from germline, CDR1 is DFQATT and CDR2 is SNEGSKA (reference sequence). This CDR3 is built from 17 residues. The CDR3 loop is CNARDPNRGTTDSPLHF. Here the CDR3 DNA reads TGCAATGCTAGAGACCCGAACAGGGGGACCACGGATTCACCCCTCCACTTT.

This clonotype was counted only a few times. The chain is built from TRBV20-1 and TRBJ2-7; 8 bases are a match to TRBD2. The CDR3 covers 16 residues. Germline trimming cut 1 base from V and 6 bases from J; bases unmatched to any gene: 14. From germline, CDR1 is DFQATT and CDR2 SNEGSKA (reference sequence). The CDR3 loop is CSARGTSIRAGLEQYF. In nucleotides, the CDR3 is TGCAGTGCTAGAGGGACTAGCATAAGAGCGGGCCTCGAGCAGTACTTC.

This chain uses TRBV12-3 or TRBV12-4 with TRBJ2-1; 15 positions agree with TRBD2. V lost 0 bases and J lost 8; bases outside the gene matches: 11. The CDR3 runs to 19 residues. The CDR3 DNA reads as TGTGCCAGCAGTTTAGCCCCTTGGGGACTAGCGGGAGGCGTCGATGAGCAGTTCTTC. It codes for CASSLAPWGLAGGVDEQFF.

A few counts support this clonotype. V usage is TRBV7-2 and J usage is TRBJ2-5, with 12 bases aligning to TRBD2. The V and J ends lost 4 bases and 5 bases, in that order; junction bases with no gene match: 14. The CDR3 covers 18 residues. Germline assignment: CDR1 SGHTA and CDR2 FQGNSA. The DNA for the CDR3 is TGTGCCAGCAGCTCCGGGCTAGCGGGAGGGCCTCTTTATGAGACCCAGTACTTC. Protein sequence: CASSSGLAGGPLYETQYF. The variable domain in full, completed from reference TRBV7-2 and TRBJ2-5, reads GAGVSQSPSNKVTEKGKDVELRCDPISGHTALYWYRQSLGQGLEFLIYFQGNSAPDKSGLPSDRFSAERTGGSVSTLTIQRTQQEDSAVYLCASSSGLAGGPLYETQYFGPGTRLLVL.

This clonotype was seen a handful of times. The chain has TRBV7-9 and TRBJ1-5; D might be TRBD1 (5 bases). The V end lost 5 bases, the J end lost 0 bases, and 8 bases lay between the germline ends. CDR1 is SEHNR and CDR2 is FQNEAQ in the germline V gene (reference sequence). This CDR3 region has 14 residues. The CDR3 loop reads CASSRQYSNQPQHF. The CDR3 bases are TGTGCCAGCAGCCGACAGTATAGCAATCAGCCCCAGCATTTT.

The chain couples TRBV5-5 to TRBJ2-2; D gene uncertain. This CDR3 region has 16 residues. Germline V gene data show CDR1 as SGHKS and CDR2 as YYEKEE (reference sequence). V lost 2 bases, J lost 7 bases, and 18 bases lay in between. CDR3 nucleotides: TGTGCCAGCAGCTTACACGCCCCTCACGATGGCGGGGAGCTGTTTTTT. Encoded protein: CASSLHAPHDGGELFF.